The T cell receptor (beta chain) under discussion was sequenced for a study of blood T cell repertoires in COVID-19. Study as a whole: COVID-19 samples from acute and convalescent phases originated in the United States, Italy and Spain. T cells, B-cell-depleted T cells, or PBMCs supplied cDNA or gDNA.

In the authors' workflow: Reference gene primer amplification gave estimated nucleated cell counts. The repertoire was sequenced with immunoSEQ multiplex PCR; TCRdb's copy has only in-frame clones and lacks some. Clonal size and the V and J genes are those of that table, whereas D and trimming came from the DNA. The sample holds 60,000 to 95,000 clones, 90% seen once. Comments on this clone: One junction end disagrees with the germline gene, perhaps due to a read error.

Germline V gene data show CDR1 as SGHAT and CDR2 as FQNNGV. CDR3 length: 13 residues. The TCR originated in a woman at least 80 years old with active or convalescent COVID-19. Source material: peripheral blood. The chain links TRBV11-2 to TRBJ1-5; D unresolved. The CDR3 nucleotides read TGTGCCAGCAGCTTAAGTAGCATTCAGCCCCAGCATTTT. It encodes CASSLSSIQPQHF.